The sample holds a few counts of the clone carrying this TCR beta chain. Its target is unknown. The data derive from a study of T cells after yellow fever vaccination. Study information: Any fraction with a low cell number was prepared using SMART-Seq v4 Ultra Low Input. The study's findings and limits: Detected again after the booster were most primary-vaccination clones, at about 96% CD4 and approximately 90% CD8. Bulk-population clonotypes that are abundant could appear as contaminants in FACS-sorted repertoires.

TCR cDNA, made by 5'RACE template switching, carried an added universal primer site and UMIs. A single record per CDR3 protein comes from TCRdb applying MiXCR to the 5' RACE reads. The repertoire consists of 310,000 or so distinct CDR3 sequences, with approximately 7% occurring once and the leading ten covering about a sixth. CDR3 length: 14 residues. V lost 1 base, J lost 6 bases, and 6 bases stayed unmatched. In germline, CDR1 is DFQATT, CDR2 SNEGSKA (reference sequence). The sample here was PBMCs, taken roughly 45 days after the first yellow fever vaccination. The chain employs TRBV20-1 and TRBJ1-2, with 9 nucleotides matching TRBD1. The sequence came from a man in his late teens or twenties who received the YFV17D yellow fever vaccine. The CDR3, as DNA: TGCAGTGCTAGAGGCTCCGGGACAGGGAATGGCTACACCTTC. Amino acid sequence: CSARGSGTGNGYTF.